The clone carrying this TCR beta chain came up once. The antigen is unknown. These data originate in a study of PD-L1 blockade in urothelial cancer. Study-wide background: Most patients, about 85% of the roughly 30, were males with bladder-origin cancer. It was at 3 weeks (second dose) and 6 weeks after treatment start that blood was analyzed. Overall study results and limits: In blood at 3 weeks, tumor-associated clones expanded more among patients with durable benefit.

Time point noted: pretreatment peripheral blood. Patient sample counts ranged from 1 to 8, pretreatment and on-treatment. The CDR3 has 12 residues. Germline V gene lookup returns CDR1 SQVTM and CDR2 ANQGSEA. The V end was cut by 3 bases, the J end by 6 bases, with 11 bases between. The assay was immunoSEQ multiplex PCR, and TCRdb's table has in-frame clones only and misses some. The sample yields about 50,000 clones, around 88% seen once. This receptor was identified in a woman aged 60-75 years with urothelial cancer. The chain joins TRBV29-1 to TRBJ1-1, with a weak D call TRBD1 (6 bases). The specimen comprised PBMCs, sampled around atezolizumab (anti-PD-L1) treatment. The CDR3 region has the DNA TGCAGCGTTGACAGAACAGGGTCTGAAGCTTTCTTT. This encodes CSVDRTGSEAFF.